This entry concerns a single T cell receptor beta chain. No antigen is known for it. This specimen belongs to a study of T cell responses to AZD1222 COVID-19 vaccine. Germline V CDR1 and CDR2: MNHEY, SVGAGI. This CDR3 is built from 15 residues. Trimming took 6 bases from V and 2 from J; bases not matched to a gene: 4. Findings and caveats of the study: Nearly half of spike-specific TCRs reportedly target variant regions that are unmutated in the B.1.351 and B.1.1.7 variants.

Measured with immunoSEQ multiplex PCR; TCRdb has only the in-frame clones, and not every one. The data contain about 190,000 clones, about 92% of them singletons. This specimen consisted of peripheral blood, obtained 28 days after the second dose of the MenACWY control vaccine. The origin of this receptor is an adult who received the MenACWY meningococcal vaccine as a control. The rearrangement uses TRBV6-5 and TRBJ2-7, with 13 bases fitting TRBD2. In nucleotides, the CDR3 is TGTGCCAGCAGAATGGGACTAGCGGGACCCTACGAGCAGTACTTC. It translates to CASRMGLAGPYEQYF.